These 20 T cell receptor beta chains were all obtained from the same sample, sequenced in a study of technical replicates of blood from a few donors. The data were produced by immunoSEQ multiplex PCR, yet TCRdb's version contains in-frame clones alone and is incomplete. The repertoire holds about 64,000 clones, roughly 90% seen once, with approximately 5% in the top ten. Sequenced sample: PBMCs. These receptors came from a human donor in good health. Some clones in this sample may be carry-over from other donors' samples.

The chain links TRBV7-9 to TRBJ2-3; D possibly corresponds to TRBD2 (7 bases). This CDR3 has 13 residues. Germline V CDR1 and CDR2: SEHNR, FQNEAQ (reference sequence). The V end was cut by 5 bases, the J end by 6 bases, with 12 bases between. The CDR3 region is CASSRGGGDTQYF. CDR3 DNA sequence: TGTGCCAGCAGCAGGGGGGGCGGGGATACGCAGTATTTT.

The chain recombines TRBV6-1 with TRBJ2-5; TRBD1 matches 10 bases. Trimming removed 5 bases from V and 7 bases from J; junction bases left unmatched: 10. This CDR3 comprises 15 residues. The germline V gene encodes CDR1 MNHNS and CDR2 SASEGT. CDR3 in amino acids: CASSTTGGGLGTQYF. The DNA for the CDR3 is TGTGCCAGCAGTACGACAGGGGGCGGGTTGGGGACCCAGTACTTC.

The sample holds one count of this clone. V gene TRBV19 combines with J gene TRBJ1-5; 7 bases line up with TRBD1. The V and J ends lost 6 bases and 4 bases, in that order; junction bases with no gene match: 9. The CDR3 consists of 15 residues. Per the germline V gene, CDR1 is LNHDA and CDR2 is SQIVND (reference sequence). CDR3 bases: TGTGCCAGTAGCTACGGGGGACAGCGGAATCAGCCCCAGCATTTT. Its translation: CASSYGGQRNQPQHF.

V usage is TRBV4-2 and J usage is TRBJ1-2; D is possibly TRBD1 (6 bases). The CDR3 is 16 residues long. In germline, CDR1 is LGHNA, CDR2 YNFKEQ. V lost 0 bases, J lost 8 bases, and 19 bases lay in between. The CDR3 protein is CASSQDRRAGVRGYTF. CDR3 coding DNA: TGTGCCAGCAGCCAAGATCGGCGGGCAGGGGTGAGGGGCTACACCTTC.

The rearrangement links TRBV7-8 to TRBJ1-2, with 9 bases fitting TRBD1. The trim removed 6 bases at V and 4 bases at J, leaving 18 bases unmatched. The CDR3 totals 18 residues. Germline V gene lookup returns CDR1 SGHVS and CDR2 FQNEAQ. The CDR3 spells CASRSDVLRQGVTYGYTF. In nucleotides, the CDR3 is TGTGCCAGCAGATCGGACGTCCTGCGACAGGGGGTGACCTATGGCTACACCTTC.

This clone was counted ten times or more. The CDR3 sequence: CASSGGMDEKLFF. DNA for the CDR3: TGCGCCAGCAGTGGGGGCATGGATGAAAAACTGTTTTTT. The chain links TRBV10-2 to TRBJ1-4; a weak D match, TRBD1 (5 bases). The CDR3 loop spans 13 amino acids. V was shortened by 4 bases and J by 6 bases, with 9 bases between the two germline ends. Germline CDR1 is WSHSY and CDR2 is SAAADI.

The chain joins TRBV7-7 to TRBJ2-7; a weak D match, TRBD1 (5 bases). CDR3 length: 14 residues. Germline assignment: CDR1 SSHAT and CDR2 FNYEAQ (reference sequence). V dropped 1 base and J dropped 2 bases, with 9 bases sitting between them. The CDR3 DNA reads TGTGCCAGCAGCTTAGGCACAGGTACCTACGAGCAGTACTTC. Translated: CASSLGTGTYEQYF.

The rearrangement uses TRBV18 and TRBJ2-2; the D gene is possibly TRBD1 (6 bases). With 5 bases removed from V and 4 bases from J, the gap between germline ends came to 11 bases. The germline V gene has CDR1 KGHSH and CDR2 LQKENI. There are 14 residues in the CDR3. CDR3 residues: CASSRTDRTGELFF. DNA of the CDR3: TGTGCCAGCTCAAGGACAGACCGCACCGGGGAGCTGTTTTTT.

This chain uses TRBV6-6 with TRBJ1-2; 9 bases line up with TRBD1. V shed 8 bases, J shed 4 bases, and the junction held 5 bases outside the gene matches. This CDR3 has 13 residues. Germline V gene data show CDR1 as MNHNY and CDR2 as SVGAGI (reference sequence). The CDR3 sequence is CASDQTGGYGYTF. The DNA of the CDR3 is TGTGCCAGCGACCAGACAGGGGGCTATGGCTACACCTTC.

J is TRBJ1-6 and V is TRBV28, with D possibly matching TRBD1 (5 bases). The V end was cut by 3 bases, the J end by 7 bases, with 13 bases between. The CDR3 is made up of 15 amino acids. Germline-derived CDR1 and CDR2 are MDHEN and SYDVKM. The CDR3 sequence is CASSFADSWNSPLHF. The CDR3 DNA reads as TGTGCCAGCAGTTTTGCTGACAGTTGGAATTCACCCCTCCACTTT. Filled out from reference TRBV28 and TRBJ1-6, the complete variable domain reads DVKVTQSSRYLVKRTGEKVFLECVQDMDHENMFWYRQDPGLGLRLIYFSYDVKMKEKGDIPEGYSVSREKKERFSLILESASTNQTSMYLCASSFADSWNSPLHFGNGTRLTVT.

This chain joins TRBV4-1 and TRBJ2-5, with D possibly TRBD1 on 6 matching bases. Deletions cut 3 bases from V and 3 bases from J, with 14 bases between. The CDR3 is made up of 15 amino acids. The germline gives CDR1 MGHRA, CDR2 YSYEKL. Written as DNA, the CDR3 is TGCGCCAGCAGCCAGGCAGGGGTCCTAGAAGAGACCCAGTACTTC. Protein product: CASSQAGVLEETQYF.

V is TRBV5-6 and J is TRBJ1-6; D perhaps matches TRBD1 (6 bases). The CDR3 loop spans 12 amino acids. Deletions cut 2 bases from V and 18 bases from J, with 15 bases between. CDR1 and CDR2 (germline): SGHDT, YYEEEE. The CDR3 bases are TGTGCCAGCAGCTTTTCAGGGGAAGCAGGCCACTTT. Translated: CASSFSGEAGHF.

This rearrangement joins TRBV29-1 to TRBJ2-2; D is perhaps TRBD2 (6 bases). This CDR3 region has 14 residues. The germline gives CDR1 SQVTM, CDR2 ANQGSEA. Trimming removed 7 bases at V and 3 bases at J, with 15 bases between. The CDR3 DNA sequence: TGCAGCGGGGGGGTGGGGGAGTACACCGGGGAGCTGTTTTTT. Its protein product is CSGGVGEYTGELFF.

The chain carries TRBV19 and TRBJ1-1; 10 bases are a match to TRBD1. Germline V CDR1 and CDR2: LNHDA, SQIVND (reference sequence). V lost 5 bases and J lost 4; bases outside the gene matches: 4. The CDR3 has 14 residues. The CDR3 bases are TGTGCCAGTAGTGACAGGGGGCGCGCCACTGAAGCTTTCTTT. It is translated as CASSDRGRATEAFF.

This chain joins TRBV7-2 and TRBJ1-6, with no clear D. In germline, CDR1 is SGHTA, CDR2 FQGNSA. The CDR3 is made up of 15 amino acids. V was clipped by 5 bases and J by 2 bases, with 10 bases between them. The CDR3 loop reads CASSISGTYNSPLHF. Here the CDR3 DNA reads TGTGCCAGCAGCATCTCCGGGACCTATAATTCACCCCTCCACTTT.

The sample holds one count of this clone. The chain uses TRBV25-1 and TRBJ2-2; possibly TRBD1 for D (6 bases). The V and J ends lost 1 base and 7 bases respectively, with 19 bases between them. The CDR3 contains 17 residues. Germline-derived CDR1 and CDR2 are MGHDK and SYGVNS. The CDR3 protein is CASSELGSGASNGELFF. The CDR3 DNA is TGTGCCAGCAGTGAATTAGGGTCAGGGGCTAGCAACGGGGAGCTGTTTTTT.

The rearrangement joins TRBV21-1 to TRBJ2-3; no DNA check was done on the table's D call, TRBD2. TRBV21-1 is listed as a pseudogene. There are 14 residues in the CDR3. The chain's CDR3 is CAPKREWVPDTQYF. CDR3 coding DNA: TGTGCCCCTAAGCGGGAGTGGGTCCCAGATACGCAGTATTTT.

The rearrangement uses TRBV7-2 and TRBJ2-5; a weak D match, TRBD1 (5 bases). The germline V and J ends were trimmed by 4 bases and 5 bases, with 8 bases remaining between them. The CDR3 runs to 12 residues. Per the germline V gene, CDR1 is SGHTA and CDR2 is FQGNSA. The chain's CDR3 is CASSSGFETQYF. CDR3 in DNA: TGTGCCAGCAGCTCAGGGTTCGAGACCCAGTACTTC.

CDR3 in amino acids: CASSLPLTGGYEQYF. The CDR3 coding sequence is TGCGCCAGCAGCCTGCCCCTGACAGGGGGCTACGAGCAGTACTTC. This rearrangement joins TRBV5-1 to TRBJ2-7, with 9 bases aligning to TRBD1. This CDR3 is 15 amino acids long. Trimming cost V 4 bases and J 3 bases; bases outside gene matches: 8. Germline V lookup: CDR1 SGHRS, CDR2 YFSETQ.

V gene TRBV27 combines with J gene TRBJ1-2, with 12 bases lining up with TRBD1. The V segment lost 5 bases and the J segment 6 bases; nucleotides outside the gene matches: 13. The CDR3 runs 17 residues. The germline CDR1 and CDR2 sequences are MNHEY and SMNVEV (reference sequence). CDR3 protein: CASSGTRDRGRRDGYTF. CDR3 in DNA: TGTGCCAGCAGTGGAACCCGGGACAGGGGGCGCCGAGATGGCTACACCTTC.